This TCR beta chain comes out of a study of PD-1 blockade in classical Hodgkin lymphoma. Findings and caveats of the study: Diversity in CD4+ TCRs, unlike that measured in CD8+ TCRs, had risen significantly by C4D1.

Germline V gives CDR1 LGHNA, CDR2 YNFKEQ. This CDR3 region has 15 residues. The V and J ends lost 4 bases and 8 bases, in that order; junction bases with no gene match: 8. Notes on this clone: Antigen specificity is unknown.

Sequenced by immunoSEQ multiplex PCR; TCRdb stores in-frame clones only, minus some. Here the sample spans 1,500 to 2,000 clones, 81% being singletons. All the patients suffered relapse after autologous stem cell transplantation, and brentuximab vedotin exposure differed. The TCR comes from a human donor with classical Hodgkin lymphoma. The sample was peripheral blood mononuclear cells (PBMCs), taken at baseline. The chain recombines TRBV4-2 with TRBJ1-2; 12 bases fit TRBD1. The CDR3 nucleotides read TGTGCCAGCAGCCGTGGGGGACAGGGGGCCGACGGCTACACCTTC. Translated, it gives CASSRGGQGADGYTF.